The source of this TCR beta chain is a study of CD8+ T cells in alopecia areata. Study results and limitations: Lesional scalp displayed greater clonality than normal scalp, most notably in alopecia totalis/universalis.

This CDR3 spans 13 amino acids. Germline loops: CDR1 ENHRY, CDR2 SYGVKD. V lost 0 bases to trimming and J lost 7 bases, with 9 bases between them. In the case of this clone: The antigen is unknown.

Sequencing templates came from extracted RNA that was reverse transcribed into cDNA. Repertoires were generated with immunoSEQ multiplex PCR, while TCRdb's copy carries only in-frame clones and drops some. This table holds some 240,000 clones, approximately 61% found once. Sequenced material: CD4+ T cells sorted from blood, taken at week 0. The receptor's source is a human donor with alopecia areata. V and J are TRBV10-3 and TRBJ2-5; unclear D gene. The DNA of the CDR3 is TGTGCCATCAGTGAGTCCCTAGATGGGACCCAGTACTTC. Protein sequence: CAISESLDGTQYF.